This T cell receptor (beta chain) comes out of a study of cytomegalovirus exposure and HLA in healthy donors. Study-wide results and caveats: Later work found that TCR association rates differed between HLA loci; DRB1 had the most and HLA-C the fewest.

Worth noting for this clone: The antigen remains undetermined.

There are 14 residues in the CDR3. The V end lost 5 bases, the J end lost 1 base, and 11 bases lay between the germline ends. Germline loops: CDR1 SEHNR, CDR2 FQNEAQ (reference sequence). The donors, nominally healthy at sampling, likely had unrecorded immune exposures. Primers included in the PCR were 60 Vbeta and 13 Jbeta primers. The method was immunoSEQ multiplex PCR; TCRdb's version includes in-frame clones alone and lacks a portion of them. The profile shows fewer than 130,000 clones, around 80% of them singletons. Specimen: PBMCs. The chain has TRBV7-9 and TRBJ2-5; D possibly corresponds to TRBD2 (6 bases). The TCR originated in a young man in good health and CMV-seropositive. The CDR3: CASSQGLFQETQYF. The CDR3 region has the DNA TGTGCCAGCAGCCAGGGACTGTTCCAAGAGACCCAGTACTTC.